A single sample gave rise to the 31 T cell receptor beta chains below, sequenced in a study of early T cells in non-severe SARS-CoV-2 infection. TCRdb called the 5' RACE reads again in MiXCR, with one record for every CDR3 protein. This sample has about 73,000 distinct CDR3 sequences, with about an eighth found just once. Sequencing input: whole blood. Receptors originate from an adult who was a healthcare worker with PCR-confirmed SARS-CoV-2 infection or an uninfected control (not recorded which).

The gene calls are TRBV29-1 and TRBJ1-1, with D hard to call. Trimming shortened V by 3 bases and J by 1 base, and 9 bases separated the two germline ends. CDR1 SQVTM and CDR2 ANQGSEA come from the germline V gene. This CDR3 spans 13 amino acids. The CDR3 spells CSVDTAENTEAFF. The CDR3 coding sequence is TGCAGCGTTGACACGGCGGAGAACACTGAAGCTTTCTTT.

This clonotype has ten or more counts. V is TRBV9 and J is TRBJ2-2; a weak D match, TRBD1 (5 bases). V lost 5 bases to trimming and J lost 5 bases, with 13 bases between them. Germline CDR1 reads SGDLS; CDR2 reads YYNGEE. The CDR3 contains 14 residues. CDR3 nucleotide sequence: TGTGCCAGCAGACCCGACAGTCGGACCGGGGAGCTGTTTTTT. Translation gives CASRPDSRTGELFF.

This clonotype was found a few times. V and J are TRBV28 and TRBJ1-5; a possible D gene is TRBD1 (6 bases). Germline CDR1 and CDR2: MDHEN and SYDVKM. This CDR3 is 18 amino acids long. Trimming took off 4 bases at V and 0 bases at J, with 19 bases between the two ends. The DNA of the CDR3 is TGTGCCAGCAGTTACTTTATTCGGGACACATATAGCAATCAGCCCCAGCATTTT. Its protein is CASSYFIRDTYSNQPQHF.

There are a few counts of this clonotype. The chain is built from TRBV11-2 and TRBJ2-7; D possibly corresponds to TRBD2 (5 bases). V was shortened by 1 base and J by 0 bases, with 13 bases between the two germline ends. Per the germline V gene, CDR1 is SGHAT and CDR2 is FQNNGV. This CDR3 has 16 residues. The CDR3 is CASSLGASLSSYEQYF. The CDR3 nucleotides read TGTGCCAGCAGCTTAGGCGCTAGCCTTAGCTCCTACGAGCAGTACTTC.

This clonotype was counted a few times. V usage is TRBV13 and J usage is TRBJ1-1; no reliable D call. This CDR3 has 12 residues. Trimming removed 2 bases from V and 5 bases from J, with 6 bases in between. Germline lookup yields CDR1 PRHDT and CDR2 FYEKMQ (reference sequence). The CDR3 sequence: CASSLIPTEAFF. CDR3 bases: TGTGCCAGCAGCTTAATTCCGACTGAAGCTTTCTTT.

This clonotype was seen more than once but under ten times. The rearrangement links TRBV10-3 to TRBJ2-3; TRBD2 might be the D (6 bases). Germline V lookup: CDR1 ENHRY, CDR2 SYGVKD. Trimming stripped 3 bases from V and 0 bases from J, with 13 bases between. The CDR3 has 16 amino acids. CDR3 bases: TGTGCCATCAGTGAACGTGGGGGGATTAGCACAGATACGCAGTATTTT. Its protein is CAISERGGISTDTQYF.

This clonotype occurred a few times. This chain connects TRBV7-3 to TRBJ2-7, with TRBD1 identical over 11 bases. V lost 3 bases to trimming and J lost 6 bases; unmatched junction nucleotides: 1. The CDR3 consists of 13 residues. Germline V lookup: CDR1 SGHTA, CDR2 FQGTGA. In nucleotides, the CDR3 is TGTGCCAGCAGCTTGGGGACAGGGGGCGAGCAGTACTTC. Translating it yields CASSLGTGGEQYF.

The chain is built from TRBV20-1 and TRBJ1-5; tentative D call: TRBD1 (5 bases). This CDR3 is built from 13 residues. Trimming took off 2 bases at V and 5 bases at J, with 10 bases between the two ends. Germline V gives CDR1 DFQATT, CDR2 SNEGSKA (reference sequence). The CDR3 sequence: CSARPGVDQPQHF. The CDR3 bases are TGCAGTGCTAGACCGGGGGTTGATCAGCCCCAGCATTTT.

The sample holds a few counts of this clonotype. For the CDR3, the DNA is TGTGCCAGCAGCCACGGAAGACAAACGAACACCGGGGAGCTGTTTTTT. This codes for CASSHGRQTNTGELFF. The chain uses TRBV5-4 and TRBJ2-2; D gene ambiguous. The V end was cut by 4 bases, the J end by 0 bases, with 13 bases between. The germline V gene has CDR1 SGHNT and CDR2 YYREEE (reference sequence). The CDR3 contains 16 residues.

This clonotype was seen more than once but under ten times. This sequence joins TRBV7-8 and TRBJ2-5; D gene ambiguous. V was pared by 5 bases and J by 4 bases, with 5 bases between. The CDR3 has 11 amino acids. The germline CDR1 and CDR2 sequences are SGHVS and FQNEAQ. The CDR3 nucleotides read TGTGCCAGCAGCCCGGTAGAGACCCAGTACTTC. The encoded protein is CASSPVETQYF.

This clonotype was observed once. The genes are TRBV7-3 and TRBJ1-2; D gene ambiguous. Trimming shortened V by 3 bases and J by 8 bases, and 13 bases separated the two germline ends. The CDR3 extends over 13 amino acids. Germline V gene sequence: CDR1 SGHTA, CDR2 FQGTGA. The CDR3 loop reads CASSFAPLGGYTF. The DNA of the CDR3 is TGTGCCAGCAGCTTCGCACCCCTCGGCGGCTACACCTTC.

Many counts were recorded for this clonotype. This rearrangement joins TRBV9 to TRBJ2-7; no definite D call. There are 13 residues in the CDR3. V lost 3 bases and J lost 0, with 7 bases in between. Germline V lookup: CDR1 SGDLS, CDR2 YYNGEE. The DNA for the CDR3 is TGTGCCAGCAGCGGACGGTACTCCTACGAGCAGTACTTC. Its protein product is CASSGRYSYEQYF.

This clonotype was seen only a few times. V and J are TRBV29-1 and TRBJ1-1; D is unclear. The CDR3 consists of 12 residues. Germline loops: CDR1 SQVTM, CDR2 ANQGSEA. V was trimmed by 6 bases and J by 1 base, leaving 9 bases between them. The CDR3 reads CSVQPWNTEAFF. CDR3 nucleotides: TGCAGCGTCCAACCCTGGAACACTGAAGCTTTCTTT.

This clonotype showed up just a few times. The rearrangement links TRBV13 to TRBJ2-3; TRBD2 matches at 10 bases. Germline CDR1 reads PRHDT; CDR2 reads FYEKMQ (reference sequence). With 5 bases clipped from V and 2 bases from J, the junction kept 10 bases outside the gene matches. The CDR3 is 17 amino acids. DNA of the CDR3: TGTGCCAGCAGCCCCGGGGACCTAGCGGGGGTCACAGATACGCAGTATTTT. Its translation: CASSPGDLAGVTDTQYF.

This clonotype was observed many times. The CDR3 loop reads CSAGAGDRYTEAFF. In nucleotides, the CDR3 is TGCAGTGCTGGTGCAGGGGATCGTTACACTGAAGCTTTCTTT. The J gene is TRBJ1-1, the V gene TRBV20-1, with D possibly TRBD1 on 6 matching bases. Trimming took off 5 bases at V and 3 bases at J, with 16 bases between the two ends. CDR3 length: 14 residues. CDR1 DFQATT and CDR2 SNEGSKA come from the germline V gene (reference sequence).

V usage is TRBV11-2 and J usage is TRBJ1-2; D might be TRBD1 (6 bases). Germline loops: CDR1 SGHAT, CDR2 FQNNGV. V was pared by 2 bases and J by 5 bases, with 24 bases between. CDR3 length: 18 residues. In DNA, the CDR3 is TGTGCCAGCAGCTTAAGGGGGGTCCCATCCCCCCTTTCTTATGGCTACACCTTC. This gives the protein CASSLRGVPSPLSYGYTF.

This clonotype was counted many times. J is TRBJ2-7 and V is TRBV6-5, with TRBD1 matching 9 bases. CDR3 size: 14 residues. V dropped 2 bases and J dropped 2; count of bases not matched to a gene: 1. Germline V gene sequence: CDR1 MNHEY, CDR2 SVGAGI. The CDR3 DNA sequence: TGTGCCAGCAGTTACGGGGACAGGGCCTACGAGCAGTACTTC. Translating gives CASSYGDRAYEQYF.

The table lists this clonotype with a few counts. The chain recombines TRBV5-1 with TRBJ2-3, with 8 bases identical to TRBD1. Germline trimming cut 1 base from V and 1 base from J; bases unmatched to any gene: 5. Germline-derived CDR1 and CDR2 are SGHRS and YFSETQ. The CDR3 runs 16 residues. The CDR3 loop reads CASSLSGQGGTDTQYF. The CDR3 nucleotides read TGCGCCAGCAGCTTGTCCGGACAGGGTGGCACAGATACGCAGTATTTT.

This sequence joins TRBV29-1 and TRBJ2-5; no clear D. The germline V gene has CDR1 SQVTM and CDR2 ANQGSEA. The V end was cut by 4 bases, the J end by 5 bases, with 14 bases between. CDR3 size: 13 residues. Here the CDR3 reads CSVGQTIGETQYF. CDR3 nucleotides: TGCAGCGTTGGCCAGACGATTGGGGAGACCCAGTACTTC.

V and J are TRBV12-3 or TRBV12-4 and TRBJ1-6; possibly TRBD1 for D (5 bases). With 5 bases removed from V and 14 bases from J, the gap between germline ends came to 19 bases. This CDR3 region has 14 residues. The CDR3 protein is CASSLDGGIETLHF. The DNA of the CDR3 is TGTGCCAGCAGTCTAGACGGGGGAATTGAGACCCTCCACTTT.

Here the CDR3 reads CASRPSGRDPEAFF. CDR3 sequence (DNA): TGTGCCAGCCGCCCGTCAGGTAGGGACCCTGAAGCTTTCTTT. The chain uses TRBV18 and TRBJ1-1; D perhaps matches TRBD1 (5 bases). The V and J ends lost 8 bases and 6 bases respectively, with 19 bases between them. Germline lookup yields CDR1 KGHSH and CDR2 LQKENI. This CDR3 has 14 residues.

The CDR3 reads CSAIYRDWMYF. The CDR3 DNA is TGCAGCGCCATTTACCGGGACTGGATGTACTTC. The rearrangement uses TRBV29-1 and TRBJ2-5; tentatively, D is TRBD2 (6 bases). The CDR3 totals 11 residues. Germline V lookup: CDR1 SQVTM, CDR2 ANQGSEA. Trimming took off 7 bases at V and 13 bases at J, with 19 bases between the two ends.

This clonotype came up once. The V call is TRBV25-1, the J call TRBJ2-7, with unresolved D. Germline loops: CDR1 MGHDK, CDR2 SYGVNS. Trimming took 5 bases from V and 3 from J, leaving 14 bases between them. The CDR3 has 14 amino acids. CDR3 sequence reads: CASSTNSGFYEQYF. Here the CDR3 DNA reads TGTGCCAGCAGTACAAACTCAGGTTTCTACGAGCAGTACTTC.

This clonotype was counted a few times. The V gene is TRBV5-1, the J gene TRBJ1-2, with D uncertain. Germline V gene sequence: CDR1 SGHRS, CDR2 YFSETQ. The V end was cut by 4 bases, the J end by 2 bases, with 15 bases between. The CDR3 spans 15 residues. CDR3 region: CASSPRSVENYGYTF. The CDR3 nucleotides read TGCGCCAGCAGCCCGCGGTCGGTGGAAAACTATGGCTACACCTTC.

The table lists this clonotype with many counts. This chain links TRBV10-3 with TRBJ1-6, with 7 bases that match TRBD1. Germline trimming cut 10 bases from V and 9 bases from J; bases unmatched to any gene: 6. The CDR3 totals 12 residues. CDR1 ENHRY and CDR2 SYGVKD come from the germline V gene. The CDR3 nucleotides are TGTGCCACCACCCCAGGGGGTTCACCCCTCCACTTT. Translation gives CATTPGGSPLHF.

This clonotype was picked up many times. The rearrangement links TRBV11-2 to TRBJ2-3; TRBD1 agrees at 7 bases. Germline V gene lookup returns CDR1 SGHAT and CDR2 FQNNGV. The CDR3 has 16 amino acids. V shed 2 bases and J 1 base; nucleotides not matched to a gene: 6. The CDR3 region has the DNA TGTGCCAGCAGCTTATCAGGGGGAAAAGGCACAGATACGCAGTATTTT. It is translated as CASSLSGGKGTDTQYF. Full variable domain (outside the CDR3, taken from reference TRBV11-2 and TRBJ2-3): EAGVAQSPRYKIIEKRQSVAFWCNPISGHATLYWYQQILGQGPKLLIQFQNNGVVDDSQLPKDRFSAERLKGVDSTLKIQPAKLEDSAVYLCASSLSGGKGTDTQYFGPGTRLTVL.

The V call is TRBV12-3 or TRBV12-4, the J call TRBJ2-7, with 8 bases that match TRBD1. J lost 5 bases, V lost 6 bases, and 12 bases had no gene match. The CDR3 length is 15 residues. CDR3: CASSLLTGVGHEQYF. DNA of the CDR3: TGTGCCAGCAGCCTACTGACAGGGGTCGGCCACGAGCAGTACTTC.

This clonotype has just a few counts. The chain's CDR3 is CASSQQMNTEAFF. For the CDR3, the DNA is TGTGCCAGCAGTCAACAAATGAACACTGAAGCTTTCTTT. This chain connects TRBV7-3 to TRBJ1-1; D call uncertain. Germline-derived CDR1 and CDR2 are SGHTA and FQGTGA. Trimming pared 6 bases from V and 0 bases from J, leaving 8 bases between. The CDR3 length is 13 residues. Full variable domain (missing parts from reference TRBV7-3 and TRBJ1-1): GAGVSQTPSNKVTEKGKYVELRCDPISGHTALYWYRQSLGQGPEFLIYFQGTGAADDSGLPNDRFFAVRPEGSVSTLKIQRTERGDSAVYLCASSQQMNTEAFFGQGTRLTVV.

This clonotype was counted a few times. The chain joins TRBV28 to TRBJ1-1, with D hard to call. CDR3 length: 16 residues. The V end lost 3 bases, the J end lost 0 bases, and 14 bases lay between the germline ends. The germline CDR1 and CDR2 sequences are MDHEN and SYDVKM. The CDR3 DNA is TGTGCCAGCAGTTTCTCAGGATCCCGTTTGAACACTGAAGCTTTCTTT. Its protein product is CASSFSGSRLNTEAFF.

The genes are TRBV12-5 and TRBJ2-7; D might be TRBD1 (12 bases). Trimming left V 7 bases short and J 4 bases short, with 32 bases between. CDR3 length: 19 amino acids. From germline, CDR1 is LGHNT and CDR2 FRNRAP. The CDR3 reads CASAPRDRGQASGGYEQYF. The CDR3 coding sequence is TGTGCTAGTGCCCCCCGGGACAGGGGGCAGGCTAGCGGGGGGTACGAGCAGTACTTC.

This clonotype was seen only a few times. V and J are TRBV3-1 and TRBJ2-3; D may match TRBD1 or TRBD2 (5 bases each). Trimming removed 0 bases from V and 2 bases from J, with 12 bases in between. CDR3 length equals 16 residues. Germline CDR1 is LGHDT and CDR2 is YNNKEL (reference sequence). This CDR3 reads CASSQDLGETTDTQYF. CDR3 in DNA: TGTGCCAGCAGCCAAGATCTGGGGGAAACCACAGATACGCAGTATTTT.